This TCR beta chain was captured in a study of regulatory T cells in long-lasting Graves disease. This CDR3 region has 12 residues. V shed 3 bases and J shed 6 bases, with 6 bases lying between them. The time point is: newly diagnosed GD, antithyroid drugs for less than 3 months. Following extraction of RNA from PBMCs, that RNA was used to make the TCR library. Arm-PCR with iRepertoire HTBI primers amplified the CDR3 regions for these TCR beta libraries. TCRdb fed the multiplex PCR reads into MiXCR, producing one record per CDR3 protein. The data show a few hundred thousand distinct CDR3 sequences, less than 20% seen once. These data also formed part of another study, on T cells in Graves' hyperthyroidism and ophthalmopathy.

The TCR originated in a woman aged 18-35 years with Graves disease. Material: peripheral blood mononuclear cells (PBMCs), obtained at new diagnosis, from a patient treated with antithyroid drugs. The genes are TRBV12-3 or TRBV12-4 and TRBJ2-1; D remains unclear. CDR3 DNA sequence: TGTGCCAGCAGTTTTGTCGTCAATGAGCAGTTCTTC. This codes for CASSFVVNEQFF.